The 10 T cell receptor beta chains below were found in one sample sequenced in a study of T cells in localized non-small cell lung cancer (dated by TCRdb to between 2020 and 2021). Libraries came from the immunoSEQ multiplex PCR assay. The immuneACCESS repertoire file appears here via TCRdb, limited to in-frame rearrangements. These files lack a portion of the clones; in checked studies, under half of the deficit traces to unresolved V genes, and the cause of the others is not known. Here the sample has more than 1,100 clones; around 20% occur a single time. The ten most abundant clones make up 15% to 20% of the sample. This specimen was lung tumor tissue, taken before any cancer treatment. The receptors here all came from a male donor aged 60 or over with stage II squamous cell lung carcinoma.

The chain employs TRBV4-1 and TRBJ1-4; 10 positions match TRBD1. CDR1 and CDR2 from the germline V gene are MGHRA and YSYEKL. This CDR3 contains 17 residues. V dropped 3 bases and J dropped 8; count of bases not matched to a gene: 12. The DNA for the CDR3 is TGCGCCAGCAGCCATGCCGGGGACAGGGGAGGCGGGGAAAAACTGTTTTTT. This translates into CASSHAGDRGGGEKLFF.

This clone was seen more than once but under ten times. The CDR3 DNA follows: TGTGCCAGCTCCTTAGGCAGCGCTGGGGCCAACGTCCTGACTTTC. Its translation: CASSLGSAGANVLTF. V and J are TRBV18 and TRBJ2-6; D is undetermined. With 6 bases removed from V and 2 bases from J, the gap between germline ends came to 11 bases. The germline CDR1 and CDR2 sequences are KGHSH and LQKENI. The length of the CDR3 is 15 residues.

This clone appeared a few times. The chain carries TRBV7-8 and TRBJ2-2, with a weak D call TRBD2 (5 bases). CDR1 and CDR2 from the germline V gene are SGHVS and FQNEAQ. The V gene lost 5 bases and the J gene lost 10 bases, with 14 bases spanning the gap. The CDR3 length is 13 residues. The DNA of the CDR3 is TGTGCCAGCAGCCGGGCCCCCCGGGAGGAGCTGTTTTTT. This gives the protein CASSRAPREELFF.

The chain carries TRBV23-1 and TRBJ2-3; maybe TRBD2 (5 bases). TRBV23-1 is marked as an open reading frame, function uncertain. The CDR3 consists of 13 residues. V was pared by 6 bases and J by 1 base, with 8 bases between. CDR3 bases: TGCGCCAGCAGCCGGGATCGCACAGATACGCAGTATTTT. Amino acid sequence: CASSRDRTDTQYF.

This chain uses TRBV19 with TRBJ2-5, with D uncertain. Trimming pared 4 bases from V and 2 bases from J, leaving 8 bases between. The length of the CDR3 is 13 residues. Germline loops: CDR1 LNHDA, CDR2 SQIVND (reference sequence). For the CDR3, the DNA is TGTGCCAGTAGTACGACAATACAAGAGACCCAGTACTTC. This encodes CASSTTIQETQYF.

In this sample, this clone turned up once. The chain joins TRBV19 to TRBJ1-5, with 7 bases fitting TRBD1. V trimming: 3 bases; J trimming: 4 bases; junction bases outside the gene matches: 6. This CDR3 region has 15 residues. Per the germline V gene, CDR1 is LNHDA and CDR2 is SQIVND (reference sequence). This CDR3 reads CASSIGQGVNQPQHF. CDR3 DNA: TGTGCCAGTAGTATTGGGCAGGGGGTGAATCAGCCCCAGCATTTT. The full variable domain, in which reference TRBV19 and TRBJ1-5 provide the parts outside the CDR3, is DGGITQSPKYLFRKEGQNVTLSCEQNLNHDAMYWYRQDPGQGLRLIYYSQIVNDFQKGDIAEGYSVSREKKESFPLTVTSAQKNPTAFYLCASSIGQGVNQPQHFGDGTRLSIL.

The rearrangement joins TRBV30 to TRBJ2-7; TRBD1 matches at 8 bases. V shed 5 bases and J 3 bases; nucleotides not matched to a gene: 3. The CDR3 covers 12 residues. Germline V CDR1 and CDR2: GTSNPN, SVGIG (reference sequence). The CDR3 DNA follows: TGTGCCTGGGGACAGGGAATCTACGAGCAGTACTTC. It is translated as CAWGQGIYEQYF.

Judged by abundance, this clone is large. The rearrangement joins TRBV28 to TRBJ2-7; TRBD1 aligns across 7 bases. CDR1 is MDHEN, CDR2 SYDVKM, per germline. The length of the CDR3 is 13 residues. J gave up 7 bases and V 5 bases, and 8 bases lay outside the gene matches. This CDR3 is CASSVTGLGEQYF. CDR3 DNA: TGTGCCAGCAGTGTGACAGGGCTCGGAGAGCAGTACTTC.

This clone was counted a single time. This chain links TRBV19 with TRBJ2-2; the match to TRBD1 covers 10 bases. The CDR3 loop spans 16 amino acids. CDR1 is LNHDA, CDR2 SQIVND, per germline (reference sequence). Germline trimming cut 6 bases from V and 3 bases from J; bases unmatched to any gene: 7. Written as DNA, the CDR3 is TGTGCCAGTAGCAGGACAGGGGGAACGGACACCGGGGAGCTGTTTTTT. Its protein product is CASSRTGGTDTGELFF.

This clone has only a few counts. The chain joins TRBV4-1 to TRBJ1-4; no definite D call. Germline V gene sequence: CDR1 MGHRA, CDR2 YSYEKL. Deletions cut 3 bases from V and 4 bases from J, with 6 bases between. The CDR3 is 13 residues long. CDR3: CASSQGFNEKLFF. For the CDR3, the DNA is TGCGCCAGCAGCCAGGGATTTAATGAAAAACTGTTTTTT.